The 20 T cell receptor beta chains in this list originate from one sample, sequenced in a study of blood T cell repertoires in COVID-19. Measured with immunoSEQ multiplex PCR; TCRdb has only the in-frame clones, and not every one. The table lists more than 300,000 clones, under 90% of them singletons, with more than 9% in the top ten. Source material: PBMCs or T cells enriched from blood (not recorded which). These receptors all come from a woman younger than 30 who had recovered from COVID-19.

The rearrangement uses TRBV2 and TRBJ2-6; TRBD2 agrees at 13 bases. Germline CDR1 is SNHLY and CDR2 is FYNNEI. This CDR3 contains 19 residues. J gave up 2 bases and V 6 bases, and 10 bases lay outside the gene matches. CDR3 nucleotides: TGTGCCAGCAGAACATGGACTAGCGGGGGAGTGGCTGGGGCCAACGTCCTGACTTTC. It codes for CASRTWTSGGVAGANVLTF.

This clone ranks as medium-sized (0.01 to 0.1%). In nucleotides, the CDR3 is TGTGCCAGCAGTTCCGGTCTTTTAGATGAGCAGTTCTTC. This gives the protein CASSSGLLDEQFF. The rearrangement uses TRBV6-5 and TRBJ2-1; D is undetermined. This CDR3 comprises 13 residues. Trimming removed 4 bases at V and 8 bases at J, with 12 bases between. The germline V gene has CDR1 MNHEY and CDR2 SVGAGI.

J is TRBJ1-2 and V is TRBV2, with a possible D match to TRBD1 (5 bases). Germline V gene lookup returns CDR1 SNHLY and CDR2 FYNNEI. The length of the CDR3 is 14 residues. V shed 6 bases and J shed 2 bases, with 13 bases lying between them. The CDR3, as DNA: TGTGCCAGCAGAAGAGACAGCCCCAACTATGGCTACACCTTC. Amino acid sequence: CASRRDSPNYGYTF.

In its sample, this clone was seen once. This chain uses TRBV6-5 with TRBJ2-7; 7 positions match TRBD2. The germline V gene encodes CDR1 MNHEY and CDR2 SVGAGI. The CDR3 has 15 residues. The J segment lost 4 bases and the V segment lost 10 bases, leaving 16 bases of the junction unmatched. The CDR3 coding sequence is TGTGCCACCTCAAAAGACAGATCGGGGGGATACGAGCAGTACTTC. Protein product: CATSKDRSGGYEQYF.

This clone was seen once. V gene TRBV27 combines with J gene TRBJ2-1; tentative D call: TRBD1 (6 bases). The V end lost 0 bases, the J end lost 2 bases, and 20 bases lay between the germline ends. This CDR3 comprises 19 residues. Germline V gene lookup returns CDR1 MNHEY and CDR2 SMNVEV (reference sequence). As DNA, the CDR3 is TGTGCCAGCAGTTTATCGGGGGCCCAGGATGGGTTACCCTACAATGAGCAGTTCTTC. Protein: CASSLSGAQDGLPYNEQFF.

The V call is TRBV2, the J call TRBJ2-5, with 8 bases fitting TRBD1. This CDR3 has 14 residues. Germline loops: CDR1 SNHLY, CDR2 FYNNEI. V shed 4 bases, J shed 3 bases, and the junction held 4 bases outside the gene matches. The CDR3 DNA is TGTGCCAGCAGTGCACAGGGGGGTGAAGAGACCCAGTACTTC. Translated: CASSAQGGEETQYF.

V is TRBV5-1 and J is TRBJ2-7; 10 nucleotides line up with TRBD2. The junction had 8 bases not matched to a gene; V was cut back by 0 bases and J by 5 bases. Looked up from germline, CDR1 is SGHRS and CDR2 is YFSETQ. This CDR3 spans 16 amino acids. The CDR3 reads CASSLVERGGFNEQYF. CDR3 sequence (DNA): TGCGCCAGCAGCTTGGTTGAGCGGGGGGGCTTTAACGAGCAGTACTTC.

This clone occurred once. CDR3 DNA sequence: TGTGCCAGCAGCTTCAGGCTAGCGGGAGGAAATGAGCAGTTCTTC. Amino acid sequence: CASSFRLAGGNEQFF. The V and J genes are TRBV5-8 and TRBJ2-1, with 11 positions matching TRBD2. This CDR3 contains 15 residues. The V gene end was trimmed by 2 bases and the J gene end by 7 bases; junction bases not matched to a gene: 5. Germline V gene data show CDR1 as SGHTS and CDR2 as YDEGEE.

The V and J genes are TRBV3-1 (or the pseudogene TRBV3-2) and TRBJ1-2; 9 positions agree with TRBD1. The CDR3 is 15 residues long. The junction had 3 bases not matched to a gene; V was cut back by 3 bases and J by 1 base. CDR1 and CDR2 from the germline V gene are LGHDT and YNNKEL (reference sequence). The CDR3 nucleotides are TGTGCCAGCAGCCATTCGGGACAGGGTAACTATGGCTACACCTTC. As protein: CASSHSGQGNYGYTF.

The J gene is TRBJ2-1, the V gene TRBV4-1; maybe TRBD2 (5 bases). There are 15 residues in the CDR3. With 1 base removed from V and 7 bases from J, the gap between germline ends came to 14 bases. CDR1 MGHRA and CDR2 YSYEKL come from the germline V gene. The DNA for the CDR3 is TGCGCCAGCAGCCAAGTGTCTAGGAGGATAAATGAGCAGTTCTTC. Amino acids: CASSQVSRRINEQFF.

V and J are TRBV30 and TRBJ1-5; 7 bases fit TRBD1. This CDR3 is built from 13 residues. Germline CDR1 is GTSNPN and CDR2 is SVGIG (reference sequence). The ends lost 7 bases at V and 5 bases at J; junction bases unmatched: 8. CDR3 nucleotides: TGTGCCTTGAGCGGGACAGCGGATCAGCCCCAGCATTTT. This sequence encodes CALSGTADQPQHF.

This chain uses TRBV30 with TRBJ2-7, with D possibly matching TRBD1 (6 bases). V was cut by 2 bases and J by 3 bases, with 14 bases left in between. This CDR3 region has 14 residues. The germline V gene has CDR1 GTSNPN and CDR2 SVGIG (reference sequence). The DNA of the CDR3 is TGTGCCTGGAGTTTGACCGGGACATACTACGAGCAGTACTTC. This gives the protein CAWSLTGTYYEQYF.

The J gene is TRBJ1-1, the V gene TRBV7-8; D remains unclear. The V gene's germline CDR1 is SGHVS and CDR2 FQNEAQ. Trimming took off 2 bases at V and 3 bases at J, with 7 bases between the two ends. The CDR3 has 13 residues. The CDR3 loop reads CASSLPPDTEAFF. The CDR3 coding sequence is TGTGCCAGCAGCTTACCCCCCGACACTGAAGCTTTCTTT.

This clone has a handful of counts. Just one base apart from a much larger clone, this may be a read error. The sample has other DNA sequences that encode this CDR3 too. The chain links TRBV5-1 to TRBJ1-1; 7 bases match TRBD1. This CDR3 region has 16 residues. Germline-derived CDR1 and CDR2 are SGHRS and YFSETQ. DNA of the CDR3: TGCCCCAGCAGCTTGCTAGGGGGCGGGGGGGGCACTGAAGCTTTCTTT. Translation: CPSSLLGGGGGTEAFF.

This clone was counted once. The J gene is TRBJ2-2, the V gene TRBV11-2; 9 bases agree with TRBD1. Unmatched junction bases numbered 4, after V lost 5 bases and J lost 3 bases. Germline CDR1 SGHAT, CDR2 FQNNGV. The CDR3 consists of 15 residues. This CDR3 reads CASSQDRGYTGELFF. CDR3 coding DNA: TGTGCCAGCAGCCAAGACAGGGGGTACACCGGGGAGCTGTTTTTT.

The V gene is TRBV28, the J gene TRBJ1-1; possibly TRBD1 for D (6 bases). The V gene lost 5 bases and the J gene lost 5 bases, with 15 bases spanning the gap. Germline-derived CDR1 and CDR2 are MDHEN and SYDVKM. The CDR3 runs 14 residues. The CDR3 loop reads CASSHTGPKTEAFF. CDR3 in DNA: TGTGCCAGCAGTCATACAGGGCCGAAGACTGAAGCTTTCTTT. The full variable domain, in which reference TRBV28 and TRBJ1-1 provide the parts outside the CDR3, is DVKVTQSSRYLVKRTGEKVFLECVQDMDHENMFWYRQDPGLGLRLIYFSYDVKMKEKGDIPEGYSVSREKKERFSLILESASTNQTSMYLCASSHTGPKTEAFFGQGTRLTVV.

The chain carries TRBV5-1 and TRBJ2-5; 8 nucleotides align to TRBD2. Germline trimming cut 4 bases from V and 1 base from J; bases unmatched to any gene: 3. This CDR3 spans 14 amino acids. Germline CDR1 SGHRS, CDR2 YFSETQ. The chain's CDR3 is CASSPSGGQETQYF. As DNA, the CDR3 is TGCGCCAGCAGCCCCAGCGGGGGCCAAGAGACCCAGTACTTC.

This clone appeared once. V gene TRBV30 combines with J gene TRBJ1-6; TRBD1 matches 7 bases. The CDR3 has 12 amino acids. Germline loops: CDR1 GTSNPN, CDR2 SVGIG (reference sequence). V shed 3 bases and J 9 bases; nucleotides not matched to a gene: 2. The CDR3 sequence: CAWSGTASPLHF. CDR3 nucleotide sequence: TGTGCCTGGAGCGGGACAGCTTCACCCCTCCACTTT.

This clone has a handful of counts. The chain links TRBV21-1 to TRBJ1-3. TRBV21-1 is labeled a pseudogene. This CDR3 is 14 amino acids long. Written as DNA, the CDR3 is TGTGCCAGCAGCATACGCCGGTCTGGAAACACCATATATTTT. This translates into CASSIRRSGNTIYF.

This chain links TRBV2 with TRBJ2-3, with a possible D match to TRBD2 (5 bases). The V gene lost 4 bases and the J gene lost 1 base, with 12 bases spanning the gap. Germline CDR1 SNHLY, CDR2 FYNNEI. The CDR3 is 15 amino acids. The CDR3 spells CASSGTLTGTDTQYF. The DNA for the CDR3 is TGTGCCAGCAGTGGGACTCTAACTGGCACAGATACGCAGTATTTT.